The 5 T cell receptor beta chains reported below all come from one sample, sequenced in a study of response to subunit inactivated influenza vaccine. Each CDR3 protein gets one entry after TCRdb re-called the RT-PCR reads with MiXCR. The repertoire includes around 320,000 distinct CDR3 sequences, 22% of them detected once, and 10% sits in the top ten. This sample comprised PBMCs from blood, obtained 21 months after vaccination. The receptor set was obtained from a man between 50 and 70 years old who received an inactivated influenza vaccine.

This clonotype was detected once. This rearrangement joins TRBV20-1 to TRBJ2-1; TRBD2 matches at 14 bases. The germline V gene has CDR1 DFQATT and CDR2 SNEGSKA (reference sequence). The CDR3 loop spans 14 amino acids. Losses at the gene ends were 5 bases for V and 8 bases for J; bases not matched to a gene: 5. CDR3 DNA: TGCAGTGCTTCCGGGACTAGCGGGAGCTATGAGCAGTTCTTC. Translation: CSASGTSGSYEQFF.

This clonotype was picked up a small number of times. The J gene is TRBJ1-1, the V gene TRBV20-1, with a tentative D call TRBD1 (6 bases). The CDR3 length is 14 residues. Germline CDR1 DFQATT, CDR2 SNEGSKA (reference sequence). V was trimmed by 2 bases and J by 1 base, leaving 11 bases between them. CDR3 nucleotides: TGCAGTGCTAGACGGGGGGCCACGAACACTGAAGCTTTCTTT. Residues: CSARRGATNTEAFF.

This clonotype was counted a few times. The chain is built from TRBV10-3 and TRBJ1-2; 8 positions agree with TRBD1. CDR1 ENHRY and CDR2 SYGVKD come from the germline V gene. V trimming: 4 bases; J trimming: 6 bases; junction bases outside the gene matches: 7. The CDR3 runs to 14 residues. The CDR3 region is CAISGQGAAHGYTF. The DNA for the CDR3 is TGTGCCATCAGTGGGCAGGGGGCCGCTCATGGCTACACCTTC.

The table lists this clonotype with a few counts. This chain uses TRBV18 with TRBJ2-3, with TRBD2 matching 9 bases. CDR1 and CDR2 from the germline V gene are KGHSH and LQKENI. The CDR3 length is 16 residues. V was clipped by 3 bases and J by 2 bases; unmatched bases: 6. CDR3 region: CASSPLAGDITDTQYF. In DNA, the CDR3 is TGTGCCAGCTCACCCTTAGCGGGGGATATCACAGATACGCAGTATTTT. Full variable domain (remainder filled in from reference TRBV18 and TRBJ2-3): NAGVMQNPRHLVRRRGQEARLRCSPMKGHSHVYWYRQLPEEGLKFMVYLQKENIIDESGMPKERFSAEFPKEGPSILRIQQVVRGDSAAYFCASSPLAGDITDTQYFGPGTRLTVL.

In its sample, this clonotype was seen a few times. The rearrangement uses TRBV20-1 and TRBJ1-1; D is unresolved. The V gene's germline CDR1 is DFQATT and CDR2 SNEGSKA (reference sequence). The CDR3 loop spans 13 amino acids. The germline V and J ends were trimmed by 6 bases and 1 base, with 12 bases remaining between them. The CDR3 DNA reads as TGCAGTGCGCCCGGACTCTCGAACACTGAAGCTTTCTTT. Translation gives CSAPGLSNTEAFF.